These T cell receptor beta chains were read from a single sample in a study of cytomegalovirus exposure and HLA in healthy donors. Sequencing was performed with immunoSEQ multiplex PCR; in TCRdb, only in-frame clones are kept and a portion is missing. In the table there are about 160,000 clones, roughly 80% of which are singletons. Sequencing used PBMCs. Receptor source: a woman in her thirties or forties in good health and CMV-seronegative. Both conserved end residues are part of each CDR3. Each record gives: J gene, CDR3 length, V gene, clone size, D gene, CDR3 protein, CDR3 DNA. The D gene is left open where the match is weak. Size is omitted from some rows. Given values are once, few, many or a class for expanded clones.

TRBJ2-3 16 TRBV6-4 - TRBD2 CASSDSGGGAWDTQYF TGTGCCAGCAGTGACTCAGGCGGGGGGGCCTGGGATACGCAGTATTTT
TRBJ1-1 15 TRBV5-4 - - CAVLGGAQGYTEAFF TGTGCCGTCCTGGGGGGGGCCCAAGGGTACACTGAAGCTTTCTTT
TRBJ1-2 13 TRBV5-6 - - CASSLGQNYGYTF TGTGCCAGCAGCTTGGGGCAGAACTATGGCTACACCTTC
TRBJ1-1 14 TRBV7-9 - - CASRGNRDLDEAFF TGTGCCAGCAGAGGGAACAGGGATCTAGATGAAGCTTTCTTT
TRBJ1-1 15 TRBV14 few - CASSQDSGLNTEAFF TGTGCCAGCAGCCAAGACTCGGGTTTGAACACTGAAGCTTTCTTT
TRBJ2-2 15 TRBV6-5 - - CASSSPPSRSGELFF TGTGCCAGCAGTTCGCCCCCTAGCCGGTCCGGGGAGCTGTTTTTT
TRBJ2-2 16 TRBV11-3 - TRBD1 CASSLERGQIVGELFF TGTGCCAGCAGCTTAGAAAGGGGGCAGATCGTCGGGGAGCTGTTTTTT
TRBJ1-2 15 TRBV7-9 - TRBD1 CSSSVPGQVFHGYTF TGTTCCAGCAGCGTACCGGGACAGGTGTTCCATGGCTACACCTTC
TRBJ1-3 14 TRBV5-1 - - CASSPQGPGNTIYF TGCGCCAGCAGCCCCCAGGGGCCCGGAAACACCATATATTTT
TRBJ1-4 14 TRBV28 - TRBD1 CASSPLDRNEKLFF TGTGCCAGCAGCCCTCTGGACAGGAATGAAAAACTGTTTTTT
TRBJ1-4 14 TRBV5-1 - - CASSPEGRNEKLFF TGCGCCAGCAGCCCGGAGGGCCGTAATGAAAAACTGTTTTTT
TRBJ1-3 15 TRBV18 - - CASSPIQGSGNTIYF TGTGCCAGCTCACCAATACAGGGCTCTGGAAACACCATATATTTT
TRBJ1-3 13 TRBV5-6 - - CASSPRGGNTIYF TGTGCCAGCAGCCCCCGGGGAGGAAACACCATATATTTT
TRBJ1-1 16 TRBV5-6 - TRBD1 CASSFDRGVMDTEAFF TGTGCCAGCAGCTTCGACAGGGGGGTTATGGACACTGAAGCTTTCTTT
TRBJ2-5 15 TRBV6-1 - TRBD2 CASRGLAGGQETQYF TGTGCCAGCCGGGGACTAGCGGGGGGGCAAGAGACCCAGTACTTC
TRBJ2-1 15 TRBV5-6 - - CASSLGDLAYNEQFF TGTGCCAGCAGCTTGGGAGATCTCGCTTACAATGAGCAGTTCTTC
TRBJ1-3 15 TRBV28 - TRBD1 CASSPGTASGNTIYF TGTGCCAGCAGTCCTGGGACAGCCTCTGGAAACACCATATATTTT
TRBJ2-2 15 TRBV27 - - CASSFFGGVTGELFF TGTGCCAGCAGTTTCTTCGGAGGTGTCACCGGGGAGCTGTTTTTT
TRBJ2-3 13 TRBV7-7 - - CASSLAQTDTQYF TGTGCCAGCAGCTTAGCGCAGACAGATACGCAGTATTTT
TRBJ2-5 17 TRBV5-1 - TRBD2 CASSLGLAGPNQETQYF TGCGCCAGCAGCTTGGGGCTAGCGGGGCCTAACCAAGAGACCCAGTACTTC
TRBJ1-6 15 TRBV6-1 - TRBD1 CASSSTGEFNSPLHF TGTGCCAGCAGTTCCACAGGGGAATTTAATTCACCCCTCCACTTT
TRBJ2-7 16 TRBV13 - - CASSLGLVGQKYEQYF TGTGCCAGCAGCTTAGGCCTCGTCGGACAGAAATACGAGCAGTACTTC
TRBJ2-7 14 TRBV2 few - CASSDAGLSYEQYF TGTGCCAGCAGTGACGCTGGACTCTCCTACGAGCAGTACTTC
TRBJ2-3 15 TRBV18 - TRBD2 CASSPQRGVTDTQYF TGTGCCAGCTCACCACAGCGGGGGGTCACAGATACGCAGTATTTT
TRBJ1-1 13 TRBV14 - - CASSPSTYSEAFF TGTGCCAGCAGCCCGTCTACTTACTCTGAAGCTTTCTTT
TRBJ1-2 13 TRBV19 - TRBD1 CASSMDREGGYTF TGTGCCAGTAGTATGGACAGGGAAGGTGGCTACACCTTC
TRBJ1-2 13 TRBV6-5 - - CASRPGGNYGYTF TGTGCCAGCAGACCCGGGGGGAACTATGGCTACACCTTC
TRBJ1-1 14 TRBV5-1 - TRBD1 CASSFNVQGTEAFF TGCGCCAGCAGCTTTAACGTACAGGGGACTGAAGCTTTCTTT
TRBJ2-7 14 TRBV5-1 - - CASSTPGQSYEQYF TGCGCCAGCAGCACCCCGGGACAATCCTACGAGCAGTACTTC
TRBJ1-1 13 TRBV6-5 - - CASSLGTNTEAFF TGTGCCAGCAGCCTGGGCACTAACACTGAAGCTTTCTTT
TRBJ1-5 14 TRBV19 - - CASSMTTGSQPQHF TGTGCCAGTAGTATGACCACAGGAAGTCAGCCCCAGCATTTT
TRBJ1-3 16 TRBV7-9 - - CASSLSLGASGNTIYF TGTGCCAGCAGCTTAAGCTTGGGGGCCTCTGGAAACACCATATATTTT
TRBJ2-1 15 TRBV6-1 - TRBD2 CASGGSGTRYNEQFF TGTGCCAGCGGCGGGAGCGGGACGCGATACAATGAGCAGTTCTTC
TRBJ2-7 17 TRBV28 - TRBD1 CASSSHGQGRLNYEQYF TGTGCCAGCAGTTCCCACGGACAGGGTAGATTAAATTACGAGCAGTACTTC
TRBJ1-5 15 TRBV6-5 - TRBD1 CASSGGTGLNQPQHF TGTGCCAGCAGTGGGGGGACAGGACTAAATCAGCCCCAGCATTTT